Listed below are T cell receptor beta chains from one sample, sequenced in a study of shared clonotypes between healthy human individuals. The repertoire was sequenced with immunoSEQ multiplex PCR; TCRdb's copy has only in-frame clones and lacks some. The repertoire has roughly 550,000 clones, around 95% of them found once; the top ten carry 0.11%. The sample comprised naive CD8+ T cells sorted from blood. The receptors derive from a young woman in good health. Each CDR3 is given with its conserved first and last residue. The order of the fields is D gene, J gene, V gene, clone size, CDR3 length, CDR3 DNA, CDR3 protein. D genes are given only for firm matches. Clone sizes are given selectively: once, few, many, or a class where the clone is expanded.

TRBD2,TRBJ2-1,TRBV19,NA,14,TGTGCCAGCCGAGGGGGACTAGGGTATAATGAGCAGTTCTTC,CASRGGLGYNEQFF
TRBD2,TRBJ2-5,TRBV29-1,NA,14,TGCAGCGTTGAGGTGAGCGGGAGCGAGGAGACCCAGTACTTC,CSVEVSGSEETQYF
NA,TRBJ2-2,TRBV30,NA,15,TGTGCCTGGATGGAGGGGGCAACGAACACCGGGGAGCTGTTTTTT,CAWMEGATNTGELFF
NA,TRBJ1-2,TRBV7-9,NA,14,TGTGCCAGCAGCTTAAAGGGGCGGGTTGATGGCTACACCTTC,CASSLKGRVDGYTF
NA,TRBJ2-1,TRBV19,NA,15,TGTGCCAGTAGTCTATTGGGGTTATCCTACAATGAGCAGTTCTTC,CASSLLGLSYNEQFF
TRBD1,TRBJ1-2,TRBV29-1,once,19,TGCAGCGTTGGGGACTTAATCGGGACAGGGAGGGGGATCTTCTATGGCTACACCTTC,CSVGDLIGTGRGIFYGYTF
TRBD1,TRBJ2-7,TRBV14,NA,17,TGTGCCAGCAGCCAAGATCGGAGCCAGGGGGTTTTCTACGAGCAGTACTTC,CASSQDRSQGVFYEQYF
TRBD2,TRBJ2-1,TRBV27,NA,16,TGTGCCAGCAGTTTATTTAGCGGGAGTGTCTACAATGAGCAGTTCTTC,CASSLFSGSVYNEQFF
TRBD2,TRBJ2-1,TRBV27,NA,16,TGTGCCAGCAGTGAGGGGACTAGCGGCCGATGGGTTGAGCAGTTCTTC,CASSEGTSGRWVEQFF
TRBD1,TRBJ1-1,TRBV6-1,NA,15,TGTGCCAGCAGTGGGACAGGGGTCCGAAACACTGAAGCTTTCTTT,CASSGTGVRNTEAFF
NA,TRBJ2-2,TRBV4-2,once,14,TGTGCCAGCAGCCAAGACTCCACTTACGGGGAGCTGTTTTTT,CASSQDSTYGELFF
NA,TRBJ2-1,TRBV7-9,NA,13,TGTGCCAGCAGCACGTCTAGGATTGATGAGCAGTTCTTC,CASSTSRIDEQFF
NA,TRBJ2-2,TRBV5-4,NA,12,TGTGCCAGCAGCTTCTTCCCCGGGGAGCTGTTTTTT,CASSFFPGELFF
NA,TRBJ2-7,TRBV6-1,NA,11,TGTGCCAGCAGTTTCACGTACGAGCAGTACTTC,CASSFTYEQYF
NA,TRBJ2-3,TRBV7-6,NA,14,TGTGCCAGCAGCTTATACGGGGCAGGGGATACGCAGTATTTT,CASSLYGAGDTQYF
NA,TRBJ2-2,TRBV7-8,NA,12,TGTGCCAGCAGCTTCGGGACCGGGGAGCTGTTTTTT,CASSFGTGELFF
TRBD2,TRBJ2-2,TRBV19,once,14,TGTGCCAGTAGTATCGGGACTAGCGGCGGGGAGCTGTTTTTT,CASSIGTSGGELFF
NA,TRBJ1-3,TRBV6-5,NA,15,TGTGCCAGCAGTTACTCGCGGGGCTCTGGAAACACCATATATTTT,CASSYSRGSGNTIYF
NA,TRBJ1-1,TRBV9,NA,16,TGTGCCAGCAGCGTAGAGGGAATGGGGGCGGACACTGAAGCTTTCTTT,CASSVEGMGADTEAFF
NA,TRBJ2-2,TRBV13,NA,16,TGTGCCAGCAGCTTAGGCCCCGGGGCCGGCACCGGGGAGCTGTTTTTT,CASSLGPGAGTGELFF
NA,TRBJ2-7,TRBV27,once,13,TGTGCCAGCAGGGGGAGGTGGTCCTACGAGCAGTACTTC,CASRGRWSYEQYF
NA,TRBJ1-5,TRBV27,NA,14,TGTGCCAGCAGTTTACAGGGTAGCAATCAGCCCCAGCATTTT,CASSLQGSNQPQHF
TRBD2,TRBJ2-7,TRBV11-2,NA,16,TGTGCCAGCAGCCCTCCTCTAGCGGGAGGGCCTTACGAGCAGTACTTC,CASSPPLAGGPYEQYF
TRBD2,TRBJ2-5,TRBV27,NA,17,TGTGCCAGCAGTCCCATTCCGGGACTAGCTTCGGGAGAGACCCAGTACTTC,CASSPIPGLASGETQYF
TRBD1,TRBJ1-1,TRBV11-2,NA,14,TGTGCCAGCAGCTTAGGTAGGACAGGTACCGAAGCTTTCTTT,CASSLGRTGTEAFF
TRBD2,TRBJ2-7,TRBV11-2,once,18,TGTGCCAGCAGCACTCACCTCGAGGCTAGCGGGAGTGGGTACGAGCAGTACTTC,CASSTHLEASGSGYEQYF
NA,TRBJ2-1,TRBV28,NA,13,TGTGCCAGCAGAGAGAGCTCCTACAATGAGCAGTTCTTC,CASRESSYNEQFF
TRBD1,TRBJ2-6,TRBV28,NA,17,TGTGCCAGCAAGCCGTCAGGGGGCATCTCTGGGGCCAACGTCCTGACTTTC,CASKPSGGISGANVLTF
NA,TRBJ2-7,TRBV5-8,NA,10,TGTGCCAGCGGCTCCTACGAGCAGTACTTC,CASGSYEQYF
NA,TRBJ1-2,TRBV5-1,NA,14,TGCGCCAGCAGCTTGGATGTTCGGATCGATGGCTACACCTTC,CASSLDVRIDGYTF
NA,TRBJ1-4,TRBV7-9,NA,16,TGTGCCAGCAGCGCTCGGCACAGAGAGATTAATGAAAAACTGTTTTTT,CASSARHREINEKLFF
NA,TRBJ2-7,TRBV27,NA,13,TGTGCCAGCAGTTTCGGGTCTGCCTACGAGCAGTACTTC,CASSFGSAYEQYF
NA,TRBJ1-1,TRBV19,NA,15,TGTGCCAGTAGTATATCCCCCCACAAGAACACTGAAGCTTTCTTT,CASSISPHKNTEAFF
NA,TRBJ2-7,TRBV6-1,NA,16,TGTGCCAGCAGTGAAAGGACAGCCAAGGGGCACTACGAGCAGTACTTC,CASSERTAKGHYEQYF
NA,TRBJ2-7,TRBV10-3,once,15,TGTGCCATCAGTGCCCCGGGGCAGGGGACCTACGAGCAGTACTTC,CAISAPGQGTYEQYF
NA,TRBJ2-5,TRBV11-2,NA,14,TGTGCCAGCAGCTTCGGTGGGGGCACGGAGACCCAGTACTTC,CASSFGGGTETQYF
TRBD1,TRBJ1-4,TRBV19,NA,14,TGTGCCAGTAGTAAGACAGGGTTGGGTGAAAAACTGTTTTTT,CASSKTGLGEKLFF
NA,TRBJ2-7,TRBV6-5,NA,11,TGTGCCAGCAGCTCGAACTACGAGCAGTACTTC,CASSSNYEQYF
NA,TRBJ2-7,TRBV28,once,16,TGTGCCAGCAGCACAATTAGGACCGGGGTCCCCTACGAGCAGTACTTC,CASSTIRTGVPYEQYF
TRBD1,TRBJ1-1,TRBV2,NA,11,TGTGCCACTACAGGGGGCACTGAAGCTTTCTTT,CATTGGTEAFF
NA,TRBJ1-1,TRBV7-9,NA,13,TGTGCCAGCAGCTTAGTGGCCAACACTGAAGCTTTCTTT,CASSLVANTEAFF
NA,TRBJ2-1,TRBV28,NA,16,TGTGCCAGCAGTTCCCCGGTTGGGTTGGGTGACAATGAGCAGTTCTTC,CASSSPVGLGDNEQFF